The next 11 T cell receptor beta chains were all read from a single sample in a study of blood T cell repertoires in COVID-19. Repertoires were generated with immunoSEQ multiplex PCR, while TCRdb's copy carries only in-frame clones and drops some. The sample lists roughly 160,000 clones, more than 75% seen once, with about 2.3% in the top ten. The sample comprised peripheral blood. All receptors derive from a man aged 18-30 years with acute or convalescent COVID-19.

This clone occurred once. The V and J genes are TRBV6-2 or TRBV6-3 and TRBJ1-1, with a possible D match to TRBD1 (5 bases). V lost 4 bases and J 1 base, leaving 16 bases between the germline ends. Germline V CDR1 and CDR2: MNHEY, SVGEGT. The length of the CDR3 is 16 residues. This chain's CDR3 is CASSFYTGIGNTEAFF. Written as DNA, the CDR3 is TGTGCCAGCAGTTTTTATACAGGTATTGGGAACACTGAAGCTTTCTTT.

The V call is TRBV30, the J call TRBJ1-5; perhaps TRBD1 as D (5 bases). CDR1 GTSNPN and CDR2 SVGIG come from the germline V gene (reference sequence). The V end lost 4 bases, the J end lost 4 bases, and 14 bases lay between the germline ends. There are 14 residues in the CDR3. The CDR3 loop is CAWTPMGPNQPQHF. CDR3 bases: TGTGCCTGGACTCCAATGGGGCCTAATCAGCCCCAGCATTTT. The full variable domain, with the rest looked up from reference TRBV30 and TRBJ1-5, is SQTIHQWPATLVQPVGSPLSLECTVEGTSNPNLYWYRQAAGRGLQLLFYSVGIGQISSEVPQNLSASRPQDRQFILSSKKLLLSDSGFYLCAWTPMGPNQPQHFGDGTRLSIL.

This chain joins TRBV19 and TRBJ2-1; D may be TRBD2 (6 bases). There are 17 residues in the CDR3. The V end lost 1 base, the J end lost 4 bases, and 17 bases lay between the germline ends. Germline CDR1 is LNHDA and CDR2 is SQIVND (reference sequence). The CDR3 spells CASSIGRDVFPYNEQFF. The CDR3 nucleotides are TGTGCCAGTAGTATAGGGAGGGACGTATTCCCTTACAATGAGCAGTTCTTC.

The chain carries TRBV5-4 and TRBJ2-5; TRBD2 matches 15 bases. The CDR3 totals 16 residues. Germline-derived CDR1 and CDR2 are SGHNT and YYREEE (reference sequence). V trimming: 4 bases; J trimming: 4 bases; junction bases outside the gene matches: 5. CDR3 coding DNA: TGTGCCAGCAGCCTAGGACTAGCGGGGGGGCTAGAGACCCAGTACTTC. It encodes CASSLGLAGGLETQYF.

The CDR3 DNA sequence: TGTGCCAGCAGTTTATGGGCAGGTCTCTCCGGGGAGCTGTTTTTT. Protein product: CASSLWAGLSGELFF. The gene calls are TRBV27 and TRBJ2-2, with no clear D. Germline CDR1 MNHEY, CDR2 SMNVEV (reference sequence). V dropped 1 base and J dropped 6 bases, with 12 bases sitting between them. The CDR3 runs 15 residues.

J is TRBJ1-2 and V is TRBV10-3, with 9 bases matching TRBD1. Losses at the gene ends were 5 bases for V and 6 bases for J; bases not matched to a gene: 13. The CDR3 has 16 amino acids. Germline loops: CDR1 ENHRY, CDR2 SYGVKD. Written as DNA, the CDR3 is TGTGCCATCAGTCCCCCCGGGACAGGGTACAGCCATGGCTACACCTTC. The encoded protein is CAISPPGTGYSHGYTF.

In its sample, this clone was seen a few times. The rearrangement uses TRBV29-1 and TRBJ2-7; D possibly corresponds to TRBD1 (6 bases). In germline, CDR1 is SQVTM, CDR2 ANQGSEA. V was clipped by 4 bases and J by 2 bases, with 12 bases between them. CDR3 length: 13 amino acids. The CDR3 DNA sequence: TGCAGCGTTGTAATCGACAGGACCTACGAGCAGTACTTC. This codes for CSVVIDRTYEQYF.

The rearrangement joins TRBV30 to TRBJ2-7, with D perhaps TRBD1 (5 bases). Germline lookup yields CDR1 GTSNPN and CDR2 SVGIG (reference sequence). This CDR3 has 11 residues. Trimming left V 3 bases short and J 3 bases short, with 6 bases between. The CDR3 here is CAWRGLYEQYF. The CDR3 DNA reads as TGTGCCTGGAGGGGGCTCTACGAGCAGTACTTC.

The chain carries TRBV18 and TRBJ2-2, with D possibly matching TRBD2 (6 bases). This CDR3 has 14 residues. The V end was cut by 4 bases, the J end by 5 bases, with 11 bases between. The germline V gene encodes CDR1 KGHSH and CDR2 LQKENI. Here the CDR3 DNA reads TGTGCCAGCTCACATTTGGAGGGTACCGGGGAGCTGTTTTTT. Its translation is CASSHLEGTGELFF.

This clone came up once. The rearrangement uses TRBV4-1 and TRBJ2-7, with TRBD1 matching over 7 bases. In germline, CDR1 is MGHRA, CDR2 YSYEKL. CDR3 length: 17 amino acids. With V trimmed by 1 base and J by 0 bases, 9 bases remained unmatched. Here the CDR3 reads CASSQATLGTASYEQYF. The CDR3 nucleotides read TGCGCCAGCAGCCAAGCGACCCTCGGGACAGCCTCCTACGAGCAGTACTTC.

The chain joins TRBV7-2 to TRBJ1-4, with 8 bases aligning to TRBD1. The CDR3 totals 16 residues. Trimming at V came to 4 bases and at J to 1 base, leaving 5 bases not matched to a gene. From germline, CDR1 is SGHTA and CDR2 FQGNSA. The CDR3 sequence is CASSSQGVLTNEKLFF. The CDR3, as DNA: TGTGCCAGCAGCTCACAGGGGGTCTTAACTAATGAAAAACTGTTTTTT. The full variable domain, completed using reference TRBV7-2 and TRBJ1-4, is GAGVSQSPSNKVTEKGKDVELRCDPISGHTALYWYRQSLGQGLEFLIYFQGNSAPDKSGLPSDRFSAERTGGSVSTLTIQRTQQEDSAVYLCASSSQGVLTNEKLFFGSGTQLSVL.